This T cell receptor beta chain was captured by sequencing in a study of CD8+ T cells in alopecia areata. Sorted populations comprised CD4+ and CD8+ T cells obtained from PBMCs. There are 14 residues in the CDR3. Deletions cut 3 bases from V and 2 bases from J, with 13 bases between. Germline loops: CDR1 GTSNPN, CDR2 SVGIG (reference sequence). Reverse transcription of extracted RNA yielded cDNA, which provided the sequencing template. The protocol was immunoSEQ multiplex PCR, while the TCRdb copy is restricted to in-frame clones and leaves out a portion. This table has roughly 120,000 clones, roughly 66% appearing once. In its sample, this clone was seen a few times. The antigen is undetermined. Study findings and constraints: There were also resident alphabeta T cells of normal skin sequenced in scalp samples.

The clonotype originates from a human donor in good health. The material sequenced was CD4+ T cells sorted from blood. This sequence joins TRBV30 and TRBJ1-1, with D possibly TRBD1 on 5 matching bases. The DNA of the CDR3 is TGTGCCTGGAGGTGGGCAGGGAGAAACACTGAAGCTTTCTTT. Protein: CAWRWAGRNTEAFF.